This record covers a single TCR beta chain. One end of the junction fails to match germline, which may point to a read error. Authors' data handling: Quantification of nucleated cells was approximated via reference gene primer amplification. Sequencing used immunoSEQ multiplex PCR; TCRdb keeps in-frame clones, though not all of them. The V and J calls and clone size were taken over from that table, and D and trimming were inferred from the DNA. This sample yields 300,000 to 450,000 clones, of which 85% are seen a single time; roughly 3.7% belongs to the top ten. This entry belongs to a study of blood T cell repertoires in COVID-19. Overall study context: Material from acute and convalescent COVID-19 was sourced from the United States, Italy and Spain. PBMCs, B-cell-depleted T cells, or T cells were the source of the cDNA or gDNA that made up the material.

The length of the CDR3 is 14 residues. Germline loops: CDR1 LGHDT, CDR2 YNNKEL (reference sequence). The V gene is TRBV3-1 (or the pseudogene TRBV3-2), the J gene TRBJ2-1, with TRBD2 matching over 7 bases. Sequenced material: peripheral blood. The TCR was taken from a woman under 30 with acute or convalescent COVID-19. The DNA of the CDR3 is TGTGCCAGCAGCCTCCGAACGACGGTCAGCGGGGTAATCTTC. This translates into CASSLRTTVSGVIF.